The 10 T cell receptor beta chains reported below all come from one sample, sequenced in a study of T cells in Graves' hyperthyroidism and ophthalmopathy. RNA transcripts gave rise to amplified TCR beta CDR3 regions. Primed by the HTBI set, a first-round RT-PCR was run on the TCR CDR3. TCRdb reprocessed the multiplex PCR reads with MiXCR, giving one entry per CDR3 protein. The table shows about 50,000 distinct CDR3 sequences, with less than 50% occurring only once. Sequencing was performed on blood. The receptor source for this set is a woman aged 25 to 39 with Graves' ophthalmopathy.

The chain combines TRBV6-4 with TRBJ2-6; the D gene is possibly TRBD2 (5 bases). Germline-derived CDR1 and CDR2 are MRHNA and SNTAGT. The CDR3 covers 15 residues. Trimming left V 3 bases short and J 11 bases short, with 17 bases between. CDR3 amino acids: CASSEQRERVYVLTF. CDR3 DNA sequence: TGTGCCAGCAGTGAACAACGGGAACGGGTCTACGTCCTGACTTTC.

Ten or more counts support this clonotype. The V and J genes are TRBV6-5 and TRBJ1-1; D uncertain. The CDR3 sequence is 14 residues long. Germline CDR1 and CDR2: MNHEY and SVGAGI. V shed 4 bases and J shed 1 base, with 10 bases lying between them. CDR3 DNA: TGTGCCAGCAGTTTCCAACGGGGGAACACTGAAGCTTTCTTT. Protein sequence: CASSFQRGNTEAFF.

The genes are TRBV29-1 and TRBJ2-7, with 7 bases that match TRBD1. The CDR3 contains 11 residues. V was clipped by 7 bases and J by 4 bases; unmatched bases: 4. Germline V gives CDR1 SQVTM, CDR2 ANQGSEA. The CDR3 DNA sequence: TGCAGCGCTGGGACAGAGTACGAGCAGTACTTC. Its protein product is CSAGTEYEQYF.

This clonotype was picked up many times. One end of the junction varies from germline; a read error may be responsible. The chain couples TRBV7-7 to TRBJ2-5; TRBD2 might be the D (6 bases). The CDR3 totals 12 residues. Germline V gives CDR1 SSHAT, CDR2 FNYEAQ (reference sequence). This chain's CDR3 is CASSPRGETQYF. In DNA form, the CDR3 reads TGTGCTAGCAGCCCCCGGGGGGAGACCCAGTACTTC. Full variable domain (outside the CDR3, taken from reference TRBV7-7 and TRBJ2-5): GAGVSQSPRYKVTKRGQDVTLRCDPISSHATLYWYQQALGQGPEFLTYFNYEAQPDKSGLPSDRFSAERPEGSISTLTIQRTEQRDSAMYRCASSPRGETQYFGPGTRLLVL.

This clonotype has a count of ten or more. J is TRBJ2-7 and V is TRBV6-1; D uncertain. The CDR3 is made up of 10 amino acids. CDR1 MNHNS and CDR2 SASEGT come from the germline V gene. Trimming removed 7 bases from V and 3 bases from J, with 4 bases in between. CDR3 nucleotide sequence: TGTGCCAGCAATGACTACGAGCAGTACTTC. It yields the protein CASNDYEQYF.

This clonotype has at least ten counts. The CDR3 bases are TGTGCCAGCAGCTTAACGCTGATACTAGCGGGGAACACCGGGGAGCTGTTTTTT. Protein: CASSLTLILAGNTGELFF. The chain joins TRBV7-9 to TRBJ2-2; TRBD2 agrees at 9 bases. Unmatched junction bases numbered 8, after V lost 2 bases and J lost 1 base. This CDR3 has 18 residues. CDR1 and CDR2 from the germline V gene are SEHNR and FQNEAQ (reference sequence).

V and J are TRBV2 and TRBJ1-5, with D unclear. In germline, CDR1 is SNHLY, CDR2 FYNNEI. This CDR3 contains 13 residues. V was shortened by 6 bases and J by 7 bases, with 13 bases between the two germline ends. CDR3 coding DNA: TGTGCCAGCAGGCGGCATGCCAACCAGCCCCAGCATTTT. Amino acids: CASRRHANQPQHF.

The table lists this clonotype with many counts. The V gene is TRBV3-1, the J gene TRBJ1-1; D remains unclear. Germline CDR1 reads LGHDT; CDR2 reads YNNKEL (reference sequence). This CDR3 spans 14 amino acids. V was pared by 6 bases and J by 4 bases, with 15 bases between. The CDR3 loop is CASRIGEGSTEAFF. The CDR3 bases are TGTGCCAGCAGGATCGGAGAGGGTAGCACTGAAGCTTTCTTT. Together with reference TRBV3-1 and TRBJ1-1, the CDR3 gives the full variable domain: DTAVSQTPKYLVTQMGNDKSIKCEQNLGHDTMYWYKQDSKKFLKIMFSYNNKELIINETVPNRFSPKSPDKAHLNLHINSLELGDSAVYFCASRIGEGSTEAFFGQGTRLTVV.

This clonotype was detected ten times or more. The rearrangement links TRBV28 to TRBJ1-6, with 7 bases lining up with TRBD1. The junction had 8 bases not matched to a gene; V was cut back by 2 bases and J by 10 bases. Germline CDR1 is MDHEN and CDR2 is SYDVKM. CDR3 length equals 15 residues. CDR3 sequence (DNA): TGTGCCAGCAGTTTAGACAGGGCATACGGATCACCCCTCCACTTT. As protein: CASSLDRAYGSPLHF. Full variable domain (remainder filled in from reference TRBV28 and TRBJ1-6): DVKVTQSSRYLVKRTGEKVFLECVQDMDHENMFWYRQDPGLGLRLIYFSYDVKMKEKGDIPEGYSVSREKKERFSLILESASTNQTSMYLCASSLDRAYGSPLHFGNGTRLTVT.

This clonotype was detected ten times or more. The J gene is TRBJ2-3, the V gene TRBV6-1; the match to TRBD1 covers 10 bases. The CDR3 is 14 amino acids. The J segment lost 6 bases and the V segment lost 10 bases, leaving 10 bases of the junction unmatched. Germline V CDR1 and CDR2: MNHNS, SASEGT. The CDR3 bases are TGTGCCACGGAGGGGACAGGGGTAATTGATACGCAGTATTTT. Translation: CATEGTGVIDTQYF.